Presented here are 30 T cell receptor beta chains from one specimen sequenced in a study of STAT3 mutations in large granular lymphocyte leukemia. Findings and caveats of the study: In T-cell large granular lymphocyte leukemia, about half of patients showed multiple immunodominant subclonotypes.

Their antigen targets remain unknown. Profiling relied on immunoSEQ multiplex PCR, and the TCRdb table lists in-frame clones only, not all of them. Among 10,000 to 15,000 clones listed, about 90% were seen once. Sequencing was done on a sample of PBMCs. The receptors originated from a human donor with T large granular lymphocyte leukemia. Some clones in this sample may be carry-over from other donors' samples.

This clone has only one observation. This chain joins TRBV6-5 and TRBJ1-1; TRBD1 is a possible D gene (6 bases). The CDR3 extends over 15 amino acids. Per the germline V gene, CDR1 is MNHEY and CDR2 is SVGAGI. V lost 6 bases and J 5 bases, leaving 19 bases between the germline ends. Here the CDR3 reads CASSYPKGRGTEAFF. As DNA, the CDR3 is TGTGCCAGCAGCTACCCCAAGGGCAGGGGAACTGAAGCTTTCTTT.

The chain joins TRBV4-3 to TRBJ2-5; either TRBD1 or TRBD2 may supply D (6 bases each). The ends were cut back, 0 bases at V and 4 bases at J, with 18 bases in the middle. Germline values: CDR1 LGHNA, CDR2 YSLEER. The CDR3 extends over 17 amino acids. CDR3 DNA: TGCGCCAGCAGCCAAGATGTAGCCCTAGGGGGGCCAGAGACCCAGTACTTC. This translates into CASSQDVALGGPETQYF.

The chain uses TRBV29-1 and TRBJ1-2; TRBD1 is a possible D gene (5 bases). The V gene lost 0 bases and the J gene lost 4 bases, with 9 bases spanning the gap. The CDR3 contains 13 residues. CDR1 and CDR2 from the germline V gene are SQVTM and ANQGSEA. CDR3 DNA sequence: TGCAGCGTTGAAGACGGGGGTAGCTATGGCTACACCTTC. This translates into CSVEDGGSYGYTF.

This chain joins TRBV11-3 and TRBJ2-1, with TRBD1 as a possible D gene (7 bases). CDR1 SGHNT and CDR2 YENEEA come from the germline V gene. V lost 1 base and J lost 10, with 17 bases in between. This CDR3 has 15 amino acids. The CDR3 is CASSLVQGGVEEQFF. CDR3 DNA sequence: TGTGCCAGCAGCTTAGTCCAGGGGGGCGTGGAGGAGCAGTTCTTC.

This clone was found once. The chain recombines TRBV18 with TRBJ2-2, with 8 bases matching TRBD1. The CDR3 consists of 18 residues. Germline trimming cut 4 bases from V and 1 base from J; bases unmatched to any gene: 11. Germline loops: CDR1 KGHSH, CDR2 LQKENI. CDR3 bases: TGTGCCAGCTCACTACACCCCGGAGGACAGGGGAACACCGGGGAGCTGTTTTTT. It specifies CASSLHPGGQGNTGELFF. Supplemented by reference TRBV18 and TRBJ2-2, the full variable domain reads NAGVMQNPRHLVRRRGQEARLRCSPMKGHSHVYWYRQLPEEGLKFMVYLQKENIIDESGMPKERFSAEFPKEGPSILRIQQVVRGDSAAYFCASSLHPGGQGNTGELFFGEGSRLTVL.

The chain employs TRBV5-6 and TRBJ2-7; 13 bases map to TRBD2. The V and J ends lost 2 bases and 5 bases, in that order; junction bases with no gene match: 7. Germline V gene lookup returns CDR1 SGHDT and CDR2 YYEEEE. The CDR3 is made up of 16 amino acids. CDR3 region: CASSLRTSGSRHEQYF. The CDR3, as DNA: TGTGCCAGCAGCTTAAGGACTAGCGGGAGTCGACACGAGCAGTACTTC.

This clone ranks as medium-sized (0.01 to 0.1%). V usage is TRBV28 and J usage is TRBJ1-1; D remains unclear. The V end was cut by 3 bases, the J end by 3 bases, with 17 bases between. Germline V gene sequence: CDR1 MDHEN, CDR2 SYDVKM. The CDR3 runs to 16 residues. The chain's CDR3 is CASSFELDSPDTEAFF. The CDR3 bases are TGTGCCAGCAGTTTCGAATTGGACTCCCCGGACACTGAAGCTTTCTTT.

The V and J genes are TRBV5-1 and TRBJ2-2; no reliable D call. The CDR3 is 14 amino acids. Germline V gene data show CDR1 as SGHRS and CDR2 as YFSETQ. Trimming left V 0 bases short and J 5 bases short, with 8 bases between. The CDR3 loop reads CASSLALETGELFF. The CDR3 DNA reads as TGCGCCAGCAGCTTGGCCTTGGAAACCGGGGAGCTGTTTTTT.

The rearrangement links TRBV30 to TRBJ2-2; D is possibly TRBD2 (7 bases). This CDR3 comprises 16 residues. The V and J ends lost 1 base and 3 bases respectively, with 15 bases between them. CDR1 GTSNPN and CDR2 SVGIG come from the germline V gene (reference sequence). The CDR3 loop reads CAWSGGREFDTGELFF. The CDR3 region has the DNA TGTGCCTGGAGTGGGGGGCGGGAGTTCGACACCGGGGAGCTGTTTTTT.

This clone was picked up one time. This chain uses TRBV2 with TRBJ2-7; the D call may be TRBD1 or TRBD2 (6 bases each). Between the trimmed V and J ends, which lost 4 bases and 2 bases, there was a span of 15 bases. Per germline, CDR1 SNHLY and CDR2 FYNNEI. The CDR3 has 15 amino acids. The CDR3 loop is CASSGGAGYPYEQYF. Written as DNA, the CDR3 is TGTGCCAGCAGTGGGGGGGCAGGGTACCCCTACGAGCAGTACTTC.

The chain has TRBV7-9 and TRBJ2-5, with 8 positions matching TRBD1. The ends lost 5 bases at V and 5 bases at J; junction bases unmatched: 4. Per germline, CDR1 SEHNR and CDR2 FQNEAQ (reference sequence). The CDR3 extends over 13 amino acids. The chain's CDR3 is CASSAGGGETQYF. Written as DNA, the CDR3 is TGTGCCAGCAGCGCAGGGGGCGGTGAGACCCAGTACTTC.

The CDR3 nucleotides read TGCGCCAGCAGTCAAGGACAGTATAGCAATCAGCCCCAGCATTTT. This encodes CASSQGQYSNQPQHF. The rearrangement uses TRBV10-2 and TRBJ1-5, with D possibly matching TRBD1 (6 bases). The V gene lost 5 bases and the J gene lost 0 bases, with 11 bases spanning the gap. In germline, CDR1 is WSHSY, CDR2 SAAADI. This CDR3 has 15 residues.

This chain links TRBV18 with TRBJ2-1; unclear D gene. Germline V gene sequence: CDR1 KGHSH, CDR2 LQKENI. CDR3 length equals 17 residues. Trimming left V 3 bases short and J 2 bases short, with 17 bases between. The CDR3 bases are TGTGCCAGCTCACCGTCCCCTTATTGGAACGCCTACAATGAGCAGTTCTTC. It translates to CASSPSPYWNAYNEQFF. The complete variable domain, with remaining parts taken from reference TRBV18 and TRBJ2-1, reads NAGVMQNPRHLVRRRGQEARLRCSPMKGHSHVYWYRQLPEEGLKFMVYLQKENIIDESGMPKERFSAEFPKEGPSILRIQQVVRGDSAAYFCASSPSPYWNAYNEQFFGPGTRLTVL.

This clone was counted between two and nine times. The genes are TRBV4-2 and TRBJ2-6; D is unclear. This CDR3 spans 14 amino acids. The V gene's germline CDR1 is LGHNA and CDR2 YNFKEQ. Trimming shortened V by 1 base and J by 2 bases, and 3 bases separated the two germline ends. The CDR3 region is CASSQAPGANVLTF. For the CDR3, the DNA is TGTGCCAGCAGCCAAGCGCCTGGGGCCAACGTCCTGACTTTC.

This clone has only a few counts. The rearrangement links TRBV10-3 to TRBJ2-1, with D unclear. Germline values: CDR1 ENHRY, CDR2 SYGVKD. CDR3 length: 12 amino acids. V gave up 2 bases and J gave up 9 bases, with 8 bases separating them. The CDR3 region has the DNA TGTGCCATCAGTGAGAACTGGATTGAGCAGTTCTTC. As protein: CAISENWIEQFF.

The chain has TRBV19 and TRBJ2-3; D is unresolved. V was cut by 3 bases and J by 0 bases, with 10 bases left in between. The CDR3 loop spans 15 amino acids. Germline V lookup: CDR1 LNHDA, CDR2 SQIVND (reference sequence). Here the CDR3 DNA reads TGTGCCAGTAGTATTGGGCCTACTAGCACAGATACGCAGTATTTT. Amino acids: CASSIGPTSTDTQYF.

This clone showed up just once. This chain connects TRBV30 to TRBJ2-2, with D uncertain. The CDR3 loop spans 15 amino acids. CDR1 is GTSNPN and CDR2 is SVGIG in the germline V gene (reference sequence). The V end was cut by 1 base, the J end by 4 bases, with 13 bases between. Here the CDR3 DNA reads TGTGCCTGGAGTGAAGTTGCCAGAGGCACCGGGGAGCTGTTTTTT. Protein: CAWSEVARGTGELFF.

CDR3 amino acids: CASSWPKDLAGGHYGYTF. CDR3 nucleotide sequence: TGTGCCAGCAGCTGGCCGAAAGACCTCGCAGGGGGCCACTATGGCTACACCTTC. V and J are TRBV5-8 and TRBJ1-2; 8 nucleotides match TRBD1. J was trimmed by 3 bases and V by 3 bases; bases with no gene match: 16. Germline assignment: CDR1 SGHTS and CDR2 YDEGEE. The length of the CDR3 is 18 residues.

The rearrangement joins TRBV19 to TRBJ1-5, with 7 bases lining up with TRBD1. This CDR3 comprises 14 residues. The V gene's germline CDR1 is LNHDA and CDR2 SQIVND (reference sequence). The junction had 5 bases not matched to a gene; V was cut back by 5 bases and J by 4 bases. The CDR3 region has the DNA TGTGCCAGTAGTCCCGGGACAGCTAATCAGCCCCAGCATTTT. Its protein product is CASSPGTANQPQHF.

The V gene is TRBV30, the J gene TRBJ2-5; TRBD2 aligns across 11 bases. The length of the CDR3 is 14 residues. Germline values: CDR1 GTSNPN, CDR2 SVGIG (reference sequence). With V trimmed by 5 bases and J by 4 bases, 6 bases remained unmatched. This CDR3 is CAWRLAGWGETQYF. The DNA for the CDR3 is TGTGCCTGGCGACTAGCGGGATGGGGAGAGACCCAGTACTTC.

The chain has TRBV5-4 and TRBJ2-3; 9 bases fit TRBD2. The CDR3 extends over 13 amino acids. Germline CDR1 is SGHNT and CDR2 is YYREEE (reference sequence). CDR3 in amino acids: CAGREGTTDTQYF. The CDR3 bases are TGTGCTGGGCGGGAGGGGACCACAGATACGCAGTATTTT.

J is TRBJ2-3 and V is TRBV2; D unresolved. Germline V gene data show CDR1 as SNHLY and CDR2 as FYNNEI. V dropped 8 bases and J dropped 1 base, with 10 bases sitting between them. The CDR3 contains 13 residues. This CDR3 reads CASLAHGTDTQYF. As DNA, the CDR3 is TGTGCCAGCCTGGCGCACGGCACAGATACGCAGTATTTT.

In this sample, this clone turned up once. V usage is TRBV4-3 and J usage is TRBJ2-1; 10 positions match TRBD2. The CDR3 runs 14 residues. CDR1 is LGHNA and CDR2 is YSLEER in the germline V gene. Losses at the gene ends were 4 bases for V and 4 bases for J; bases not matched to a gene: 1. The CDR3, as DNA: TGCGCCAGCAGCCGGACTAGCGGATACAATGAGCAGTTCTTC. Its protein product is CASSRTSGYNEQFF.

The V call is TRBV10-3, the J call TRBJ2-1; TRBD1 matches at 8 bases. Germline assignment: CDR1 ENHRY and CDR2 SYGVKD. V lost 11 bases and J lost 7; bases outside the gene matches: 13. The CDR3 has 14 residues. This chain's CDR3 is CAAKPGTGVNEQFF. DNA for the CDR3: TGTGCCGCCAAACCCGGGACAGGAGTGAATGAGCAGTTCTTC.

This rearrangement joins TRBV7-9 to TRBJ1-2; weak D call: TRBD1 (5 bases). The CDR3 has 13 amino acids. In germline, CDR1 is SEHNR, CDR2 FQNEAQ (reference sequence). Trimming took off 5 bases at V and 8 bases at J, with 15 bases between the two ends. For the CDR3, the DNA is TGTGCCAGCAGCCCAAGCGGGGCGGGGGGCTACACCTTC. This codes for CASSPSGAGGYTF.

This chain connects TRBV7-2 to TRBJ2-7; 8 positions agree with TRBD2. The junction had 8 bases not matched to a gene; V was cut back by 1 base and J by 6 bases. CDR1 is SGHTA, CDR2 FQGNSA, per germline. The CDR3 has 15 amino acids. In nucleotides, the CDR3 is TGTGCCAGCAGCTTAGTTGGCGGGACTAGGGTCGAGCAGTACTTC. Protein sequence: CASSLVGGTRVEQYF.

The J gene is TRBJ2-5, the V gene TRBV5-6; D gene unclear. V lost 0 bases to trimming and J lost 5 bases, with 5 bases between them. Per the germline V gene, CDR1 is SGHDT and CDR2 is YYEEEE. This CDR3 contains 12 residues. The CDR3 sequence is CASSLARETQYF. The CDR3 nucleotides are TGTGCCAGCAGCTTGGCCCGTGAGACCCAGTACTTC. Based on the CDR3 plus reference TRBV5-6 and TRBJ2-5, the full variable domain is DAGVTQSPTHLIKTRGQQVTLRCSPKSGHDTVSWYQQALGQGPQFIFQYYEEEERQRGNFPDRFSGHQFPNYSSELNVNALLLGDSALYLCASSLARETQYFGPGTRLLVL.

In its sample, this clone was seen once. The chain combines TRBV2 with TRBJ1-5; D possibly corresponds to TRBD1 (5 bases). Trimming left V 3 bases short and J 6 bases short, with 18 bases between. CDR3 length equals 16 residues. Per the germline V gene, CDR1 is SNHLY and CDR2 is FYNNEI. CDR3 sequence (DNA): TGTGCCAGCAGTGACCCCGGGGGGGAGGGAGGTCAGCCCCAGCATTTT. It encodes CASSDPGGEGGQPQHF. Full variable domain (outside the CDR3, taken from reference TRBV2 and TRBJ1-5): EPEVTQTPSHQVTQMGQEVILRCVPISNHLYFYWYRQILGQKVEFLVSFYNNEISEKSEIFDDQFSVERPDGSNFTLKIRSTKLEDSAMYFCASSDPGGEGGQPQHFGDGTRLSIL.

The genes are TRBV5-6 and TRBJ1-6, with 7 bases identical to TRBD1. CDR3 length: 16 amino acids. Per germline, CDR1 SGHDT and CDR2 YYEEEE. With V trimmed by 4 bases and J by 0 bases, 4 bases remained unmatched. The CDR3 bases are TGTGCCAGCAGCCCGGGACAGAGCTCCTATAATTCACCCCTCCACTTT. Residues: CASSPGQSSYNSPLHF.

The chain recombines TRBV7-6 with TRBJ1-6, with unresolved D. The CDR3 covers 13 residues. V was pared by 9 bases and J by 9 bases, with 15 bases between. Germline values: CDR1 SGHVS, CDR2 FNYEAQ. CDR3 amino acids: CASRRAAASPLHF. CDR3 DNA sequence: TGTGCCAGTAGGCGGGCAGCAGCTTCACCCCTCCACTTT. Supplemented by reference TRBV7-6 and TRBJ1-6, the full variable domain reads GAGVSQSPRYKVTKRGQDVALRCDPISGHVSLYWYRQALGQGPEFLTYFNYEAQQDKSGLPNDRFSAERPEGSISTLTIQRTEQRDSAMYRCASRRAAASPLHFGNGTRLTVT.